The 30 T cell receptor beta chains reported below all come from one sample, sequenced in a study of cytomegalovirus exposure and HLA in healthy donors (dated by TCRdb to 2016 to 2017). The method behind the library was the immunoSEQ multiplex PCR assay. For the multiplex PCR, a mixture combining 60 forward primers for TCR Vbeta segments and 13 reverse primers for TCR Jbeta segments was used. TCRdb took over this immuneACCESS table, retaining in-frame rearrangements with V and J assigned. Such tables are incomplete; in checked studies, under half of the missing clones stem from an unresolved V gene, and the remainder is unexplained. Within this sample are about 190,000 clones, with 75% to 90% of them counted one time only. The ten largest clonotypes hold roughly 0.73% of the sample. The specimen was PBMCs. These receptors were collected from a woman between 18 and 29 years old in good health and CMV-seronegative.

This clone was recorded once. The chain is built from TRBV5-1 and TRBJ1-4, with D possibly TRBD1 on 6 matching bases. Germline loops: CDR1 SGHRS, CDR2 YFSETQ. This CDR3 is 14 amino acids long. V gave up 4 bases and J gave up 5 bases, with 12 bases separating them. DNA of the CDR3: TGCGCCAGCAGCGTAGGACAGCAGAATGAAAAACTGTTTTTT. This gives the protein CASSVGQQNEKLFF. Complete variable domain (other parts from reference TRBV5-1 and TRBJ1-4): KAGVTQTPRYLIKTRGQQVTLSCSPISGHRSVSWYQQTPGQGLQFLFEYFSETQRNKGNFPGRFSGRQFSNSRSEMNVSTLELGDSALYLCASSVGQQNEKLFFGSGTQLSVL.

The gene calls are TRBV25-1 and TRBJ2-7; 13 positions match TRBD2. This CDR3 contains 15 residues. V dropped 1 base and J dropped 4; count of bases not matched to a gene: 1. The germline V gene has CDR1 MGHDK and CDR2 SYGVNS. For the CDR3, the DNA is TGTGCCAGCAGTGAATGGACTAGCGGGAGATACGAGCAGTACTTC. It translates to CASSEWTSGRYEQYF.

The CDR3 nucleotides read TGTGCCAGCAGCCATTCAGGGTCCTACGAGCAGTACTTC. It is translated as CASSHSGSYEQYF. The chain recombines TRBV5-6 with TRBJ2-7, with D maybe TRBD1 (5 bases). With 4 bases removed from V and 1 base from J, the gap between germline ends came to 9 bases. CDR1 and CDR2 from the germline V gene are SGHDT and YYEEEE. The CDR3 length is 13 residues.

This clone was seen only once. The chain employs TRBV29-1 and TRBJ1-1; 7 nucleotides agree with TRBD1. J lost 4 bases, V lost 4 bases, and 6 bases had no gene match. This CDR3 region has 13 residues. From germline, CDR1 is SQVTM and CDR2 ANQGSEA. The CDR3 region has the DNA TGCAGCGTTGCCCAGGGGGACATCACTGAAGCTTTCTTT. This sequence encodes CSVAQGDITEAFF.

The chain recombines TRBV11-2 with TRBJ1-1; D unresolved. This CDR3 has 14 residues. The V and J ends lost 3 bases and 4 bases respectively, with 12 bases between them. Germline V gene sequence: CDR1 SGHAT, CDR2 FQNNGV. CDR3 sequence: CASSFLGGSTEAFF. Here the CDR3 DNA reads TGTGCCAGCAGCTTTCTCGGAGGTAGCACTGAAGCTTTCTTT.

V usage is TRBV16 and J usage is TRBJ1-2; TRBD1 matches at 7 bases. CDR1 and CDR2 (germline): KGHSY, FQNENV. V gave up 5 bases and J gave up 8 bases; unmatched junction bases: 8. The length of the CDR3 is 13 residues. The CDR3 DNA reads TGTGCCAGCAGCGGCAACAGGGGCGTCGGCTACACCTTC. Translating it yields CASSGNRGVGYTF. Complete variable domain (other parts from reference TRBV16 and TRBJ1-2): GEEVAQTPKHLVRGEGQKAKLYCAPIKGHSYVFWYQQVLKNEFKFLISFQNENVFDETGMPKERFSAKCLPNSPCSLEIQATKLEDSAVYFCASSGNRGVGYTFGSGTRLTVV.

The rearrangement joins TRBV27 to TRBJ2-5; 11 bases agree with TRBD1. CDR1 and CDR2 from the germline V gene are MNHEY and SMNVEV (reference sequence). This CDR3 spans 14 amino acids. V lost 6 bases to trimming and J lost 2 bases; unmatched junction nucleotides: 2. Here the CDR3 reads CASSGTGGQETQYF. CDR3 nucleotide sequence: TGTGCCAGCAGCGGGACAGGGGGGCAAGAGACCCAGTACTTC.

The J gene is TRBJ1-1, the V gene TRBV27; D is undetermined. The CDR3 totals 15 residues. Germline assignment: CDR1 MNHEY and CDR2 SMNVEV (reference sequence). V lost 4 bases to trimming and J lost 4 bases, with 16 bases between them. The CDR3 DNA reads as TGTGCCAGCAGTTCTGAGGAGCCGACTCGCACTGAAGCTTTCTTT. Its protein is CASSSEEPTRTEAFF.

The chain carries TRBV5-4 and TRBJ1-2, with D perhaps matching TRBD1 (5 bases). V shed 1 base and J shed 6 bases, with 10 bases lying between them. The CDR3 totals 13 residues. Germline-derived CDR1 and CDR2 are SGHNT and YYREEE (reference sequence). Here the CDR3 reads CASSLKGVNGYTF. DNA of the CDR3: TGTGCCAGCAGCTTGAAAGGGGTTAATGGCTACACCTTC.

CDR3 sequence (DNA): TGTGCCAGCAGAACGACTAGCGGACACGAGCAGTACTTC. It encodes CASRTTSGHEQYF. The V and J genes are TRBV6-1 and TRBJ2-7; 9 bases line up with TRBD2. Germline values: CDR1 MNHNS, CDR2 SASEGT. V lost 6 bases, J lost 5 bases, and 5 bases stayed unmatched. The CDR3 runs 13 residues.

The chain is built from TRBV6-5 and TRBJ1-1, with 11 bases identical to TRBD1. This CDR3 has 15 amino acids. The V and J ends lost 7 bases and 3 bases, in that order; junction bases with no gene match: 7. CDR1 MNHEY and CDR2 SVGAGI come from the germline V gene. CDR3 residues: CASTRGTGGDTEAFF. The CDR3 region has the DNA TGTGCCAGCACCCGAGGGACAGGGGGAGACACTGAAGCTTTCTTT.

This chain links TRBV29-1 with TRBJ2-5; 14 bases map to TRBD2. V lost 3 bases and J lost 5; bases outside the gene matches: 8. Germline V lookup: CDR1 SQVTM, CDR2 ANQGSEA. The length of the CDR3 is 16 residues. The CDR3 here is CSVDGSGTSGGETQYF. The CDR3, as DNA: TGCAGCGTTGACGGGTCCGGGACTAGCGGGGGTGAGACCCAGTACTTC.

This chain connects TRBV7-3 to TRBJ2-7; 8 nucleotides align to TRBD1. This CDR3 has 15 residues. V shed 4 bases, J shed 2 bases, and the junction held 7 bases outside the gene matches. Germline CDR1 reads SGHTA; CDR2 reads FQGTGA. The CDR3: CASSSQTGAAYEQYF. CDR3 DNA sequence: TGTGCCAGCAGCTCTCAGACAGGGGCGGCCTACGAGCAGTACTTC.

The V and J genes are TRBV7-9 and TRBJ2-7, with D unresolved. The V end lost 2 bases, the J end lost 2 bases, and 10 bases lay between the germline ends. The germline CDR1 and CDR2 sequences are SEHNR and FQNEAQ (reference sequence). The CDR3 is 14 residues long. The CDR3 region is CASSLSGAPYEQYF. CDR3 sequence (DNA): TGTGCCAGCAGCTTATCCGGAGCCCCCTACGAGCAGTACTTC. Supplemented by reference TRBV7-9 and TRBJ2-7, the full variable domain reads DTGVSQNPRHKITKRGQNVTFRCDPISEHNRLYWYRQTLGQGPEFLTYFQNEAQLEKSRLLSDRFSAERPKGSFSTLEIQRTEQGDSAMYLCASSLSGAPYEQYFGPGTRLTVT.

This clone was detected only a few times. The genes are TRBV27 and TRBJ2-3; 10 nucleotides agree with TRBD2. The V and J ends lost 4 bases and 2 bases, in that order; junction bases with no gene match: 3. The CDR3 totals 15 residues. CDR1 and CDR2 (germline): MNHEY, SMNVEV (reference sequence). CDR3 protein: CASSSLAGATDTQYF. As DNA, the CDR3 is TGTGCCAGCAGTTCGCTAGCGGGGGCCACAGATACGCAGTATTTT.

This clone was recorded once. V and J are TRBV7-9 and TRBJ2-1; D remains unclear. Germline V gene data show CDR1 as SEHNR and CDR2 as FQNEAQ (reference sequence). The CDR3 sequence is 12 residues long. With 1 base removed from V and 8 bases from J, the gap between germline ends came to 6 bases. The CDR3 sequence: CASSLGVHEQFF. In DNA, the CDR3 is TGTGCCAGCAGCTTAGGCGTTCATGAGCAGTTCTTC.

The CDR3 loop reads CASSLLVGGYNEQFF. The CDR3, as DNA: TGTGCCAGCAGCTTATTAGTAGGAGGATACAATGAGCAGTTCTTC. The V gene is TRBV11-2, the J gene TRBJ2-1; the D gene is possibly TRBD2 (5 bases). Germline V gives CDR1 SGHAT, CDR2 FQNNGV. This CDR3 region has 15 residues. V was trimmed by 2 bases and J by 4 bases, leaving 12 bases between them.

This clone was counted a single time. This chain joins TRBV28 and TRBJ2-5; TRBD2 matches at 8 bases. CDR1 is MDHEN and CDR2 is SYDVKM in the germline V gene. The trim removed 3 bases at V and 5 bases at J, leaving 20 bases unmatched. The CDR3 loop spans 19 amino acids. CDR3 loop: CASSLTVGKLAGPRETQYF. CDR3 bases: TGTGCCAGCAGTTTGACGGTCGGAAAGCTAGCGGGCCCAAGGGAGACCCAGTACTTC.

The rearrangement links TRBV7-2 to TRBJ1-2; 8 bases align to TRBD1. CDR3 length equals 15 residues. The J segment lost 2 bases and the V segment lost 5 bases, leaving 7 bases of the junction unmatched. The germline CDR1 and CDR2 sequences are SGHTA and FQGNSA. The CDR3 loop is CASSLGQGENYGYTF. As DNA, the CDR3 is TGTGCCAGCAGCCTTGGACAGGGAGAAAACTATGGCTACACCTTC.

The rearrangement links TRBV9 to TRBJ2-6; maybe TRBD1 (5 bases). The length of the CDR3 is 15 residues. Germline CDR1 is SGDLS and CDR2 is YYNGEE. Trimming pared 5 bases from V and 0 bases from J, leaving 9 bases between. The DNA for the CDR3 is TGTGCCAGCAGAGTGACAGCCTCTGGGGCCAACGTCCTGACTTTC. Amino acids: CASRVTASGANVLTF.

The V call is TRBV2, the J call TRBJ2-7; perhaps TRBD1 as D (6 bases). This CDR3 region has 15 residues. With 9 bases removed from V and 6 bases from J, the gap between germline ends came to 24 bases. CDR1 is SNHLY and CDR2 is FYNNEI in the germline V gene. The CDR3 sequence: CARDTPGQGFSEQYF. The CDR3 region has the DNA TGTGCCAGGGACACCCCGGGACAAGGCTTTAGCGAGCAGTACTTC.

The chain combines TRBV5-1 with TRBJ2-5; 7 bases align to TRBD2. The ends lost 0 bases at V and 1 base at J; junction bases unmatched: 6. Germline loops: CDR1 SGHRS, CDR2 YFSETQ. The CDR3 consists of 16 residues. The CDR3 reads CASSLDSGWVQETQYF. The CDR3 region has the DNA TGCGCCAGCAGCTTGGATAGCGGGTGGGTCCAAGAGACCCAGTACTTC.

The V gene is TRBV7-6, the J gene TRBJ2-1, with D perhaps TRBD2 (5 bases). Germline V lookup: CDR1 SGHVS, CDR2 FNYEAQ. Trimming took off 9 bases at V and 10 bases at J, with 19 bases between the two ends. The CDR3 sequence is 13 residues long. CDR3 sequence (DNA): TGTGCCAGTGGAGGTGACGGAGAAATAGAGCAGTTCTTC. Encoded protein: CASGGDGEIEQFF.

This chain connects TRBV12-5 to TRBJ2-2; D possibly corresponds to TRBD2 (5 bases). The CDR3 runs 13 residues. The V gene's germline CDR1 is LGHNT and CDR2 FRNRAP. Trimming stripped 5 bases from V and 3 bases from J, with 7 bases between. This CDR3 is CASGPGDTGELFF. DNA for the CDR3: TGTGCTAGTGGTCCCGGGGACACCGGGGAGCTGTTTTTT.

Written as DNA, the CDR3 is TGTGCCAGCAGCACCGGACAGGGTTACACCGGGGAGCTGTTTTTT. Translated: CASSTGQGYTGELFF. The genes are TRBV11-2 and TRBJ2-2; 8 nucleotides agree with TRBD1. Per the germline V gene, CDR1 is SGHAT and CDR2 is FQNNGV. V shed 5 bases and J 3 bases; nucleotides not matched to a gene: 5. This CDR3 contains 15 residues.

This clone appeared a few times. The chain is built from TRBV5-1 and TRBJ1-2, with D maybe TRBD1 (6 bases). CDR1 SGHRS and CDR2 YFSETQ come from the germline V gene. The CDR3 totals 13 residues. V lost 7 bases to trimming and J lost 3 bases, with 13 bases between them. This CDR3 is CASRQGKDYGYTF. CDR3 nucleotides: TGCGCCAGCCGTCAGGGGAAGGACTATGGCTACACCTTC.

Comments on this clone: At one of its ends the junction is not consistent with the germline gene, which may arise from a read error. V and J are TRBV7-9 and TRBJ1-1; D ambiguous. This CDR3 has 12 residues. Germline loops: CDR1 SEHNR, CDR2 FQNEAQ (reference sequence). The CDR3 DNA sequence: TGTTCCAGCAGACCGCCGGGCACTGAAGCTTTCTTT. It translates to CSSRPPGTEAFF.

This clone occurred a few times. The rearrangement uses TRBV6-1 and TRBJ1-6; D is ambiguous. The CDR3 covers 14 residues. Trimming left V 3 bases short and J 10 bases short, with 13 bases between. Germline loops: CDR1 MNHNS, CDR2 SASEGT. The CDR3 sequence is CASSEVSLSSPLHF. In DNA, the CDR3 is TGTGCCAGCAGTGAGGTATCATTAAGCTCACCCCTCCACTTT.

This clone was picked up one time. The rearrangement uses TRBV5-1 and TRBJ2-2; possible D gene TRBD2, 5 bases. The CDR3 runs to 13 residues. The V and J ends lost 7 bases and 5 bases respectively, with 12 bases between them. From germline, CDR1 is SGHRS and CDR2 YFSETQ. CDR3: CASGAGWTGELFF. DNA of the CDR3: TGCGCCAGCGGCGCGGGTTGGACCGGGGAGCTGTTTTTT.

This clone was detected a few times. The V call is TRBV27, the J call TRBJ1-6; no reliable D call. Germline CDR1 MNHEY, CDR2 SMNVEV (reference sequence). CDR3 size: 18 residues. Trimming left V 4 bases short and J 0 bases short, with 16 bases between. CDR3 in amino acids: CASSSQMTGRSYNSPLHF. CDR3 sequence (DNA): TGTGCCAGCAGTTCACAGATGACCGGCCGCTCCTATAATTCACCCCTCCACTTT.